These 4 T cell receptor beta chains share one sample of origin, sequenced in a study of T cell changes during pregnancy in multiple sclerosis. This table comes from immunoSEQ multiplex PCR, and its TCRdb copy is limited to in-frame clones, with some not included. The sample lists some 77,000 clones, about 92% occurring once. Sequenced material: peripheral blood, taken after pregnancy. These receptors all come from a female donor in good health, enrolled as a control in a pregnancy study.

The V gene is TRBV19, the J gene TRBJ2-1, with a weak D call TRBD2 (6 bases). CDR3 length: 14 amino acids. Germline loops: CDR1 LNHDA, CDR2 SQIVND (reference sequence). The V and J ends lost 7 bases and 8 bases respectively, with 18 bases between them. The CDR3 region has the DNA TGTGCCAGTAAACCCCGTCGGGAGCGGGATGAGCAGTTCTTC. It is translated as CASKPRRERDEQFF.

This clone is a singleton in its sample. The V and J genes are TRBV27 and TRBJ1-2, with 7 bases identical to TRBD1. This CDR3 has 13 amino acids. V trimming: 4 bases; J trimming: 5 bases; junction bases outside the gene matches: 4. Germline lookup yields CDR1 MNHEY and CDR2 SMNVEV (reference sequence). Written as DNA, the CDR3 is TGTGCCAGCAGTTGGGCAGGGGGATATGGCTACACCTTC. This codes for CASSWAGGYGYTF.

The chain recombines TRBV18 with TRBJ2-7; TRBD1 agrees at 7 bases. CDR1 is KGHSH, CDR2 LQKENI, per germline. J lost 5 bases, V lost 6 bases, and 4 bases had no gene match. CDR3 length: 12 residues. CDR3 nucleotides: TGTGCCAGCTCCCTTACAGGGGACGAGCAGTACTTC. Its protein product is CASSLTGDEQYF.

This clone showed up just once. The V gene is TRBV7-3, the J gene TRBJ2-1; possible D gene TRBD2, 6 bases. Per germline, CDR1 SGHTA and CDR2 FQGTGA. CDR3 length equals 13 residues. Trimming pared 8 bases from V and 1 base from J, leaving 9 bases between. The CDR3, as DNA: TGTGCCAGCCGGGCGGGGTCCTACAATGAGCAGTTCTTC. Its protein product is CASRAGSYNEQFF. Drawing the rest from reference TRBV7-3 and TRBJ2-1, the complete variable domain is GAGVSQTPSNKVTEKGKYVELRCDPISGHTALYWYRQSLGQGPEFLIYFQGTGAADDSGLPNDRFFAVRPEGSVSTLKIQRTERGDSAVYLCASRAGSYNEQFFGPGTRLTVL.